This T cell receptor (beta chain) derives from a study of T cell repertoires in cytomegalovirus infection. Points from the study as a whole: In two of eight donors, the top clonotype was HLA-C-restricted CMV-specific.

With 5 bases clipped from V and 6 bases from J, the junction kept 6 bases outside the gene matches. Germline V CDR1 and CDR2: DFQATT, SNEGSKA (reference sequence). CDR3 length: 13 residues. This clonotype was found many times. As yet, its antigen is unknown. TCRdb analysed the reads with MiXCR anew, one entry per CDR3 protein. The sample lists some 300,000 distinct CDR3 sequences; roughly a tenth were seen once. The chain joins TRBV20-1 to TRBJ1-5; 8 nucleotides align to TRBD1. This TCR was recovered from a human donor in good health (CMV status not recorded). Some clones in this sample may be carry-over from other donors' samples. The specimen was PBMCs. CDR3 bases: TGCAGTGCTTTAACAGGGGGAAGTCAGCCCCAGCATTTT. Its translation is CSALTGGSQPQHF.